Below are 9 T cell receptor beta chains sequenced from a single sample in a study of Ad26.COV2.S vaccination and SARS-CoV-2 variants. Clones were read by immunoSEQ multiplex PCR, and TCRdb kept only the in-frame ones, dropping some. The table has about 350,000 clones, 92% seen once. Sequenced material: peripheral blood, taken after recovery from COVID-19. These receptors all stem from a human donor who had recovered from COVID-19.

The chain is built from TRBV12-3 or TRBV12-4 and TRBJ2-7; D may be TRBD2 (6 bases). The CDR3 covers 12 residues. Trimming removed 3 bases from V and 9 bases from J, with 12 bases in between. Here the CDR3 DNA reads TGTGCCAGCAGTTTCGGGATGCGGGGGCAGTACTTC. Protein sequence: CASSFGMRGQYF.

This chain uses TRBV15 with TRBJ1-2; 7 bases line up with TRBD1. Germline lookup yields CDR1 LNHNV and CDR2 YYDKDF (reference sequence). There are 13 residues in the CDR3. Germline trimming cut 7 bases from V and 5 bases from J; bases unmatched to any gene: 7. CDR3 sequence: CATMGGGAYGYTF. In nucleotides, the CDR3 is TGTGCCACCATGGGAGGGGGCGCATATGGCTACACCTTC.

This clone showed up just a few times. The chain joins TRBV12-2 to TRBJ1-3; the D call of TRBD1 is as the table states it, not checked on the DNA. TRBV12-2 is marked as a pseudogene. This CDR3 is built from 16 residues. The CDR3 loop reads CASRYIRDRAGNTIYF. In DNA form, the CDR3 reads TGTGCAAGTCGCTACATCCGGGACAGGGCTGGAAACACCATATATTTT.

The chain recombines TRBV7-2 with TRBJ1-2; D perhaps matches TRBD1 (5 bases). The germline V gene has CDR1 SGHTA and CDR2 FQGNSA. This CDR3 contains 13 residues. The V and J ends lost 6 bases and 3 bases respectively, with 11 bases between them. The CDR3 DNA reads as TGTGCCAGCAGGGAGGGGAGGGACTATGGCTACACCTTC. Translation gives CASREGRDYGYTF.

This clone has a single count. CDR3 sequence (DNA): TGTGCCAGCAGTTACTCGAGTACTAGCGGGATTCACCAAGAGACCCAGTACTTC. Translated, it gives CASSYSSTSGIHQETQYF. The chain employs TRBV6-2 or TRBV6-3 and TRBJ2-5; TRBD2 agrees at 10 bases. The CDR3 is 18 residues long. Per the germline V gene, CDR1 is MNHEY and CDR2 is SVGEGT. J gave up 0 bases and V 0 bases, and 7 bases lay outside the gene matches.

This chain connects TRBV4-1 to TRBJ2-5, with D tentatively TRBD1 (5 bases). This CDR3 has 15 amino acids. CDR1 and CDR2 from the germline V gene are MGHRA and YSYEKL. Trimming stripped 1 base from V and 3 bases from J, with 12 bases between. CDR3 DNA: TGCGCCAGCAGCCAAGGACAGCTAACAAAAGAGACCCAGTACTTC. It yields the protein CASSQGQLTKETQYF.

The J gene is TRBJ1-1, the V gene TRBV5-1, with TRBD1 as a possible D gene (6 bases). Germline V CDR1 and CDR2: SGHRS, YFSETQ. V was trimmed by 5 bases and J by 7 bases, leaving 9 bases between them. The CDR3 runs 11 residues. The CDR3 coding sequence is TGCGCCAGCAGGGAGGGGGTTGAAGCTTTCTTT. It translates to CASREGVEAFF.

This rearrangement joins TRBV7-9 to TRBJ1-2; D not resolved. This CDR3 has 11 residues. The V gene lost 2 bases and the J gene lost 6 bases, with 4 bases spanning the gap. Germline loops: CDR1 SEHNR, CDR2 FQNEAQ (reference sequence). CDR3 nucleotide sequence: TGTGCCAGCAGCTTATACAATGGCTACACCTTC. It yields the protein CASSLYNGYTF.

The rearrangement joins TRBV7-8 to TRBJ1-3; D possibly corresponds to TRBD1 (5 bases). Germline lookup yields CDR1 SGHVS and CDR2 FQNEAQ. The CDR3 runs 17 residues. V dropped 1 base and J dropped 4 bases, with 17 bases sitting between them. CDR3 in DNA: TGTGCCAGCAGCTTAGTTGGGACCCATTTCGGCGGAAACACCATATATTTT. Residues: CASSLVGTHFGGNTIYF.